This T cell receptor beta chain was sequenced in a study of T cells in Graves' hyperthyroidism and ophthalmopathy. General observations from the study: Separation of ophthalmopathy from stable hyperthyroidism was achieved by a 13 V-J model.

Amplification yielded TCR beta CDR3 regions, with RNA transcripts as the source. First-round RT-PCR of the TCR CDR3 relied on the HTBI primer set. TCRdb reprocessed the multiplex PCR reads via MiXCR and lists one record per CDR3 protein. The sample consists of 250,000 to 300,000 distinct CDR3 sequences, less than 15% of them appearing once. This clonotype was counted a few times. Its cognate antigen is unknown. The CDR3 length is 14 residues. With 0 bases removed from V and 2 bases from J, the gap between germline ends came to 9 bases. Germline V gene data show CDR1 as SGDLS and CDR2 as YYNGEE. The sequenced sample consisted of blood. The source of this sequence is a woman in her twenties or thirties with Graves' hyperthyroidism that later progressed to Graves' ophthalmopathy. The chain links TRBV9 to TRBJ2-7; D unclear. In DNA, the CDR3 is TGTGCCAGCAGCGTAGCGGAAATCCCCTACGAGCAGTACTTC. Translation gives CASSVAEIPYEQYF.